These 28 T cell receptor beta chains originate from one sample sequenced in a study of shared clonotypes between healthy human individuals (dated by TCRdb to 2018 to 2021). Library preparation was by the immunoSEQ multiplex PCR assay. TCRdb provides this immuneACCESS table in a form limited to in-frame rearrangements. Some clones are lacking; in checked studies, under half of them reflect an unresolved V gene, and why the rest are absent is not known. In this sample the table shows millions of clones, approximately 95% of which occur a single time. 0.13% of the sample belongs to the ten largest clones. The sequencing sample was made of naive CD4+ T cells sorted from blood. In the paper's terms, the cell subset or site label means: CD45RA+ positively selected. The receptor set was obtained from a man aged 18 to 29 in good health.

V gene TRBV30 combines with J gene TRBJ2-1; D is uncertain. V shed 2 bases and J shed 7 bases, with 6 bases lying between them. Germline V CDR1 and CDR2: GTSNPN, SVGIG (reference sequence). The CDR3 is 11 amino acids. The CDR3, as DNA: TGTGCCTGGAGTTTTCCGAATGAGCAGTTCTTC. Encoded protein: CAWSFPNEQFF.

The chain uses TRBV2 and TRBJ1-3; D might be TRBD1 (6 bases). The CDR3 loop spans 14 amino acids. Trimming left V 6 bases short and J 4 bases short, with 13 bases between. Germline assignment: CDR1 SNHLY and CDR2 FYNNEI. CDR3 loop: CASRATGSGNTIYF. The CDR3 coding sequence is TGTGCCAGCAGGGCAACAGGGTCGGGAAACACCATATATTTT.

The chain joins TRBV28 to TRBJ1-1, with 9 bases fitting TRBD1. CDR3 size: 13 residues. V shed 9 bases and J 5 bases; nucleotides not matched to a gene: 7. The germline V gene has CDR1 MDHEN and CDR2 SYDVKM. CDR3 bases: TGTGCCAGTGGGACAGGGAAGAGGACTGAAGCTTTCTTT. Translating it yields CASGTGKRTEAFF.

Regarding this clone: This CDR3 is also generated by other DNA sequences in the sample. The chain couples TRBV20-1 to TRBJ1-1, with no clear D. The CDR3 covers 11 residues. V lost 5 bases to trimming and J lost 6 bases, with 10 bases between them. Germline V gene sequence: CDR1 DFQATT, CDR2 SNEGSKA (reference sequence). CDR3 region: CSAPRGSEAFF. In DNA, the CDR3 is TGCAGTGCTCCCCGAGGATCTGAAGCTTTCTTT.

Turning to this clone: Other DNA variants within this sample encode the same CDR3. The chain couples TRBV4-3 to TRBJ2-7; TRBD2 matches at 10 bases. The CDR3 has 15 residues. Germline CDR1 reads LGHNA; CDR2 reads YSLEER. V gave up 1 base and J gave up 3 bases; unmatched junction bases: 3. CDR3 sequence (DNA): TGCGCCAGCAGCCAAGTACTAGCGGGGAACTACGAGCAGTACTTC. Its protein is CASSQVLAGNYEQYF.

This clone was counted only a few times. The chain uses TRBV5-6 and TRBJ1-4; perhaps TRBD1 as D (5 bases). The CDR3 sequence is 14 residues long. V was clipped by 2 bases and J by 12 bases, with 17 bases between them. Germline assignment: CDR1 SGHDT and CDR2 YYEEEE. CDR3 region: CASSFGQGGWELFF. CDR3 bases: TGTGCCAGCAGCTTTGGTCAGGGTGGTTGGGAACTGTTTTTT.

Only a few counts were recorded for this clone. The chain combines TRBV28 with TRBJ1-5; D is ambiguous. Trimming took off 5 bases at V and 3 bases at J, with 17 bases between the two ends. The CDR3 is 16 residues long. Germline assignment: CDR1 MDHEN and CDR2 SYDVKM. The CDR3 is CASSTAGLSDNQPQHF. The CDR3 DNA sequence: TGTGCCAGCAGTACCGCCGGCCTATCTGACAATCAGCCCCAGCATTTT.

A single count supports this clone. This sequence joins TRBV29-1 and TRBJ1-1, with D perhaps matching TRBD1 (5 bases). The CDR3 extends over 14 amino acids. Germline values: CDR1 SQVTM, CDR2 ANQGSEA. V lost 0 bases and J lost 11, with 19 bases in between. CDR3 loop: CSVEDVLRRGRAFF. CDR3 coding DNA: TGCAGCGTTGAAGATGTTCTTCGGAGGGGACGGGCTTTCTTT.

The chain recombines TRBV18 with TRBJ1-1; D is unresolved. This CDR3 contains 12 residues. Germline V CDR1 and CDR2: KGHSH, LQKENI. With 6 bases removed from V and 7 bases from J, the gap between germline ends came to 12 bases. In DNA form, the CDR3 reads TGTGCCAGCTCTTTACGGGCATTTGAAGCTTTCTTT. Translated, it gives CASSLRAFEAFF. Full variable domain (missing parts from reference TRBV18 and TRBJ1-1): NAGVMQNPRHLVRRRGQEARLRCSPMKGHSHVYWYRQLPEEGLKFMVYLQKENIIDESGMPKERFSAEFPKEGPSILRIQQVVRGDSAAYFCASSLRAFEAFFGQGTRLTVV.

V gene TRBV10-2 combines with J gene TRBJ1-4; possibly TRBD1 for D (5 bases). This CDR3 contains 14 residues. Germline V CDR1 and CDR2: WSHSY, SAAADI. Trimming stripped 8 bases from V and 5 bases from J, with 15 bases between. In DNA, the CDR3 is TGCGCCAGCCGAGCCGGGACCAAAAATGAAAAACTGTTTTTT. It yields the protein CASRAGTKNEKLFF.

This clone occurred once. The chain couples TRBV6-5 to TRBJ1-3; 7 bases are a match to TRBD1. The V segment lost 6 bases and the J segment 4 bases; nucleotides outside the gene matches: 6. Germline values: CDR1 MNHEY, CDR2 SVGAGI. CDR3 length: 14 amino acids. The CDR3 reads CASSKQGPGNTIYF. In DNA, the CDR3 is TGTGCCAGCAGCAAACAGGGGCCGGGAAACACCATATATTTT.

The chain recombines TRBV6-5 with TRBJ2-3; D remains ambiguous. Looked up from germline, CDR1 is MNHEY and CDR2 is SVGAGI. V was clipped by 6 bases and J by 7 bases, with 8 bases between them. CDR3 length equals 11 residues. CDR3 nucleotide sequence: TGTGCCAGCAGCACTCGAAATACGCAGTATTTT. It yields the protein CASSTRNTQYF.

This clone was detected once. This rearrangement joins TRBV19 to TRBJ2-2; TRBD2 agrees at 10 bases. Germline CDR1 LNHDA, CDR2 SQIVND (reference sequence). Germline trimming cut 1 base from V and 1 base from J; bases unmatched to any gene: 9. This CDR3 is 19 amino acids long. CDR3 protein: CASSIGSSGLARNTGELFF. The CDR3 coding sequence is TGTGCCAGTAGTATAGGCTCCTCGGGACTAGCGAGGAACACCGGGGAGCTGTTTTTT. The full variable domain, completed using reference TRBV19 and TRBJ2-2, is DGGITQSPKYLFRKEGQNVTLSCEQNLNHDAMYWYRQDPGQGLRLIYYSQIVNDFQKGDIAEGYSVSREKKESFPLTVTSAQKNPTAFYLCASSIGSSGLARNTGELFFGEGSRLTVL.

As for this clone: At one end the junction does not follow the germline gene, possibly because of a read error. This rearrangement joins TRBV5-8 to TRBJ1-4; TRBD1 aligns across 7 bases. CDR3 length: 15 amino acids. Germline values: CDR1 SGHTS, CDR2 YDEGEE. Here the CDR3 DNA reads TGTGCCAGCAGCTTGGTGGGACAGTCTAATCAAAAACTGTTTTTT. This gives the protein CASSLVGQSNQKLFF.

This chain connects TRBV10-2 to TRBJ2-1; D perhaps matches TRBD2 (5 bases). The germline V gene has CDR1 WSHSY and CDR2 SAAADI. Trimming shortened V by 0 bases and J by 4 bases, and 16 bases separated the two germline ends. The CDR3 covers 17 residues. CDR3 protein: CASSESPSGKLYNEQFF. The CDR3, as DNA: TGCGCCAGCAGTGAGTCGCCCAGCGGAAAATTATACAATGAGCAGTTCTTC.

The CDR3 nucleotides are TGTGCCAGTAGACCAGGGGGACAGATTTTATATGGCTACACCTTC. Translation: CASRPGGQILYGYTF. The chain has TRBV19 and TRBJ1-2; 7 bases agree with TRBD1. This CDR3 spans 15 amino acids. The V gene end was trimmed by 6 bases and the J gene end by 5 bases; junction bases not matched to a gene: 12. Germline V gives CDR1 LNHDA, CDR2 SQIVND (reference sequence).

The CDR3 DNA is TGTGCCAGCAGCTATACCGGGACTACCAAAGAGACCCAGTACTTC. Its protein is CASSYTGTTKETQYF. This chain uses TRBV5-4 with TRBJ2-5; TRBD2 matches at 7 bases. V was clipped by 3 bases and J by 3 bases; unmatched bases: 8. The CDR3 has 15 amino acids. Germline lookup yields CDR1 SGHNT and CDR2 YYREEE (reference sequence).

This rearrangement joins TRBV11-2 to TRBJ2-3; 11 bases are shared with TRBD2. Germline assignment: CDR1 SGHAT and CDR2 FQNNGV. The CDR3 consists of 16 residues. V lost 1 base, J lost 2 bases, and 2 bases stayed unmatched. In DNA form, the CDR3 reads TGTGCCAGCAGCTTAGGACTAGCGGGACACACAGATACGCAGTATTTT. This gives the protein CASSLGLAGHTDTQYF.

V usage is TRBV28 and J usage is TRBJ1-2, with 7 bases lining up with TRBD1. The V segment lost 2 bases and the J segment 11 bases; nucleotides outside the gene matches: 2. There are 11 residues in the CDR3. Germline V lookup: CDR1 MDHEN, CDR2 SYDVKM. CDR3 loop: CASSLRQGYTF. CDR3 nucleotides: TGTGCCAGCAGTTTACGACAGGGATACACCTTC.

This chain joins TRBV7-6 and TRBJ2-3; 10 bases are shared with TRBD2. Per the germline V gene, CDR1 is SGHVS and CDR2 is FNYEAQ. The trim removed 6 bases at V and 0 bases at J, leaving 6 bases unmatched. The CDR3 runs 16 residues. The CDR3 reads CASRPTSGVSTDTQYF. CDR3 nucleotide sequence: TGTGCCAGCAGACCAACTAGCGGGGTGAGCACAGATACGCAGTATTTT.

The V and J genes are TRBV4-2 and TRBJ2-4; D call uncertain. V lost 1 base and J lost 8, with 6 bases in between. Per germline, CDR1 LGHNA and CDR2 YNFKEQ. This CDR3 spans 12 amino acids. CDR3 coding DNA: TGTGCCAGCAGCCAAGTCGGTGACATTCAGTACTTC. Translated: CASSQVGDIQYF.

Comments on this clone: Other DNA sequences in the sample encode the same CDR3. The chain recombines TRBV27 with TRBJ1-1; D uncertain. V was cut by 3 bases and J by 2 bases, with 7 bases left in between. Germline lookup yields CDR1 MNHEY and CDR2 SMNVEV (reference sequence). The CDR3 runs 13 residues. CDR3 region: CASSLKGNTEAFF. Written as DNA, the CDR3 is TGTGCCAGCAGTTTGAAGGGTAACACTGAAGCTTTCTTT.

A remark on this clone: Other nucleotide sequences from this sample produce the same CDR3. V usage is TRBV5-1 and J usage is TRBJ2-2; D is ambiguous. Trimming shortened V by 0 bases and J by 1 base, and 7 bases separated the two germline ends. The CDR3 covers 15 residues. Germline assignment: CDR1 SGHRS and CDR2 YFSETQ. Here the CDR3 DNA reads TGCGCCAGCAGCTTGGACAGACAGAACACCGGGGAGCTGTTTTTT. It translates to CASSLDRQNTGELFF.

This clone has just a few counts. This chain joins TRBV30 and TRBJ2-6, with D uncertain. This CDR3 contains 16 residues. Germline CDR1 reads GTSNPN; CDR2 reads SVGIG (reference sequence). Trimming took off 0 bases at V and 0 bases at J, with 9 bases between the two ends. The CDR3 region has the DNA TGTGCCTGGAGTGTACGATCGGTCTCTGGGGCCAACGTCCTGACTTTC. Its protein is CAWSVRSVSGANVLTF.

The CDR3 nucleotides are TGCAGTGCAGGTCGCTTAAGTGAGCAGTTCTTC. This sequence encodes CSAGRLSEQFF. This chain links TRBV20-1 with TRBJ2-1, with D hard to call. With 6 bases removed from V and 9 bases from J, the gap between germline ends came to 12 bases. The CDR3 contains 11 residues. Germline assignment: CDR1 DFQATT and CDR2 SNEGSKA (reference sequence).

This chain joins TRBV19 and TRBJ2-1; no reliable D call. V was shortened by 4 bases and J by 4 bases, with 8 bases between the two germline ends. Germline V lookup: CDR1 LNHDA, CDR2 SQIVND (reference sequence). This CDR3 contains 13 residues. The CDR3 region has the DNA TGTGCCAGTAGTAGCCGCGAATACAATGAGCAGTTCTTC. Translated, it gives CASSSREYNEQFF.

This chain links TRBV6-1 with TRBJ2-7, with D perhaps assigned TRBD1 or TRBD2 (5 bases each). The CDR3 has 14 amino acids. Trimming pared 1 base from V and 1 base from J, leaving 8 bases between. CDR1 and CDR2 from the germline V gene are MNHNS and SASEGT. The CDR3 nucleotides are TGTGCCAGCAGTGAAGTTTGGGGGTCCTACGAGCAGTACTTC. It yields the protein CASSEVWGSYEQYF.

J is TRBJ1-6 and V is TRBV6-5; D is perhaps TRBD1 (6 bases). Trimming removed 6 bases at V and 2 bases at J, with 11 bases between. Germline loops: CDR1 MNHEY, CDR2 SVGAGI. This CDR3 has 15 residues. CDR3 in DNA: TGTGCCAGCAGACCAGGGGCTGCCTATAATTCACCCCTCCACTTT. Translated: CASRPGAAYNSPLHF.